Below, 23 T cell receptor beta chains from the same sample are listed, as sequenced in a study of shared clonotypes between healthy human individuals. TCRdb's table, derived via immunoSEQ multiplex PCR, lists solely in-frame clones and lacks some. The sample has 2,500,000 or so clones, about 90% seen once. The sample comprised naive CD4+ T cells from PBMCs. As to subset: CD45RA+ positively selected. The receptors originated from a man younger than 30 in good health. Some clones in this sample may be carry-over from other donors' samples.

The V gene is TRBV29-1, the J gene TRBJ1-1; 11 nucleotides line up with TRBD1. V dropped 5 bases and J dropped 5; count of bases not matched to a gene: 25. The CDR3 is 20 amino acids. CDR1 and CDR2 from the germline V gene are SQVTM and ANQGSEA. This CDR3 reads CSVRLPPTWTGGLWFTEAFF. Here the CDR3 DNA reads TGCAGCGTTCGATTACCCCCGACGTGGACAGGGGGCTTATGGTTTACTGAAGCTTTCTTT. The variable domain in full, with the rest retrieved from reference TRBV29-1 and TRBJ1-1, is SAVISQKPSRDICQRGTSLTIQCQVDSQVTMMFWYRQQPGQSLTLIATANQGSEATYESGFVIDKFPISRPNLTFSTLTVSNMSPEDSSIYLCSVRLPPTWTGGLWFTEAFFGQGTRLTVV.

Of note for this clone: The same CDR3 also results from other DNA sequences found in this sample. The V gene is TRBV5-1, the J gene TRBJ2-5, with unresolved D. V lost 2 bases to trimming and J lost 5 bases, with 10 bases between them. This CDR3 has 13 amino acids. Germline CDR1 is SGHRS and CDR2 is YFSETQ. The CDR3 loop reads CASSLAPGETQYF. DNA for the CDR3: TGCGCCAGCAGCTTAGCCCCCGGGGAGACCCAGTACTTC.

The gene calls are TRBV7-7 and TRBJ2-5; 9 nucleotides line up with TRBD1. Germline V gene lookup returns CDR1 SSHAT and CDR2 FNYEAQ (reference sequence). J lost 2 bases, V lost 2 bases, and 12 bases had no gene match. The length of the CDR3 is 18 residues. This chain's CDR3 is CASSLIRGQGRGQETQYF. The CDR3 DNA reads TGTGCCAGCAGCTTAATACGGGGACAGGGAAGGGGGCAAGAGACCCAGTACTTC.

In regard to this clone: This specimen includes other DNA sequences encoding the same CDR3. The chain links TRBV29-1 to TRBJ1-3; D gene unclear. The V end lost 6 bases, the J end lost 0 bases, and 9 bases lay between the germline ends. Germline assignment: CDR1 SQVTM and CDR2 ANQGSEA. This CDR3 is 13 amino acids long. For the CDR3, the DNA is TGCAGCGTAAGGACTAGCTCTGGAAACACCATATATTTT. Translated: CSVRTSSGNTIYF.

CDR3: CSVESREGWNEQFF. The CDR3 DNA follows: TGCAGCGTTGAGAGTAGGGAGGGTTGGAATGAGCAGTTCTTC. The chain is built from TRBV29-1 and TRBJ2-1, with 7 bases that match TRBD2. V lost 3 bases to trimming and J lost 7 bases; unmatched junction nucleotides: 9. Germline CDR1 and CDR2: SQVTM and ANQGSEA. CDR3 length: 14 residues.

The chain combines TRBV27 with TRBJ1-4; D not resolved. Germline loops: CDR1 MNHEY, CDR2 SMNVEV (reference sequence). The CDR3 covers 16 residues. The V and J ends lost 8 bases and 5 bases respectively, with 21 bases between them. The CDR3 spells CASRRAGRTPNEKLFF. DNA of the CDR3: TGTGCCAGCCGTCGGGCAGGCCGAACCCCGAATGAAAAACTGTTTTTT.

V is TRBV9 and J is TRBJ2-5, with D unresolved. With 4 bases removed from V and 5 bases from J, the gap between germline ends came to 9 bases. Germline lookup yields CDR1 SGDLS and CDR2 YYNGEE. This CDR3 has 12 residues. The CDR3 spells CASSPTFETQYF. In nucleotides, the CDR3 is TGTGCCAGCAGCCCCACATTTGAGACCCAGTACTTC.

The genes are TRBV7-7 and TRBJ2-5; tentative D call: TRBD2 (7 bases). The V gene lost 2 bases and the J gene lost 3 bases, with 10 bases spanning the gap. The length of the CDR3 is 14 residues. The germline CDR1 and CDR2 sequences are SSHAT and FNYEAQ (reference sequence). The CDR3 DNA reads TGTGCCAGCAGCTTACGGGGGGCTAAAGAGACCCAGTACTTC. Its translation: CASSLRGAKETQYF. Filled out from reference TRBV7-7 and TRBJ2-5, the complete variable domain reads GAGVSQSPRYKVTKRGQDVTLRCDPISSHATLYWYQQALGQGPEFLTYFNYEAQPDKSGLPSDRFSAERPEGSISTLTIQRTEQRDSAMYRCASSLRGAKETQYFGPGTRLLVL.

V usage is TRBV27 and J usage is TRBJ2-2; the match to TRBD1 covers 9 bases. V lost 5 bases to trimming and J lost 2 bases; unmatched junction nucleotides: 15. Germline loops: CDR1 MNHEY, CDR2 SMNVEV (reference sequence). This CDR3 contains 19 residues. CDR3 sequence reads: CASSPPRHRDRVNTGELFF. DNA of the CDR3: TGTGCCAGCAGTCCGCCCCGGCACCGGGACAGGGTAAACACCGGGGAGCTGTTTTTT.

DNA of the CDR3: TGTGCCAGCAGCTTAGACTTGCGGGGCGAGCAGTACTTC. Translating gives CASSLDLRGEQYF. The gene calls are TRBV11-3 and TRBJ2-7, with a possible D match to TRBD2 (6 bases). Per the germline V gene, CDR1 is SGHNT and CDR2 is YENEEA. V was pared by 0 bases and J by 6 bases, with 9 bases between. This CDR3 comprises 13 residues.

V gene TRBV9 combines with J gene TRBJ2-1, with D maybe TRBD2 (5 bases). The V gene lost 0 bases and the J gene lost 9 bases, with 13 bases spanning the gap. The CDR3 is made up of 14 amino acids. CDR1 and CDR2 (germline): SGDLS, YYNGEE. CDR3 sequence (DNA): TGTGCCAGCAGCGTAGTAGAGGGAGTGGGTGAGCAGTTCTTC. Translation: CASSVVEGVGEQFF.

The rearrangement links TRBV4-1 to TRBJ1-1; unclear D gene. Trimming took off 1 base at V and 4 bases at J, with 13 bases between the two ends. CDR3 length equals 15 residues. CDR1 is MGHRA, CDR2 YSYEKL, per germline. This CDR3 reads CASSQVVGVPTEAFF. CDR3 bases: TGCGCCAGCAGCCAAGTTGTCGGGGTCCCCACTGAAGCTTTCTTT.

This clone was observed a few times. The V and J genes are TRBV7-9 and TRBJ2-3; 8 nucleotides agree with TRBD2. The CDR3 is made up of 19 amino acids. With V trimmed by 4 bases and J by 0 bases, 15 bases remained unmatched. Looked up from germline, CDR1 is SEHNR and CDR2 is FQNEAQ (reference sequence). CDR3 DNA sequence: TGTGCCAGCAGCTCCCGCGTGATCGCTAGCGGGTTTAGCACAGATACGCAGTATTTT. Protein: CASSSRVIASGFSTDTQYF.

The CDR3 DNA is TGTGCCAGCAGCACTAGAGGGGGATCCTACAATGAGCAGTTCTTC. Translated: CASSTRGGSYNEQFF. V gene TRBV5-6 combines with J gene TRBJ2-1, with D tentatively TRBD1 (6 bases). The CDR3 is 15 amino acids. The V gene lost 4 bases and the J gene lost 1 base, with 12 bases spanning the gap. Germline V gene lookup returns CDR1 SGHDT and CDR2 YYEEEE.

V and J are TRBV27 and TRBJ2-7; TRBD1 aligns across 9 bases. This CDR3 is 16 amino acids long. Looked up from germline, CDR1 is MNHEY and CDR2 is SMNVEV (reference sequence). J gave up 4 bases and V 6 bases, and 13 bases lay outside the gene matches. The CDR3 coding sequence is TGTGCCAGCAGCACAAGGGGACAGGGCGGCGGGTACGAGCAGTACTTC. Encoded protein: CASSTRGQGGGYEQYF.

This CDR3 reads CASSLGGPGGQFF. CDR3 DNA: TGTGCCAGCAGCTTAGGAGGGCCCGGGGGGCAGTTCTTC. The chain carries TRBV11-3 and TRBJ2-1; perhaps TRBD2 as D (6 bases). The length of the CDR3 is 13 residues. The germline V gene encodes CDR1 SGHNT and CDR2 YENEEA. Trimming cost V 1 base and J 12 bases, with 13 bases left between them. The variable domain in full, with the rest retrieved from reference TRBV11-3 and TRBJ2-1, is EAGVVQSPRYKIIEKKQPVAFWCNPISGHNTLYWYLQNLGQGPELLIRYENEEAVDDSQLPKDRFSAERLKGVDSTLKIQPAELGDSAVYLCASSLGGPGGQFFGPGTRLTVL.

The V call is TRBV5-1, the J call TRBJ2-1; 11 bases are a match to TRBD2. V was clipped by 3 bases and J by 7 bases; unmatched bases: 6. Germline CDR1 SGHRS, CDR2 YFSETQ. The CDR3 spans 15 residues. As DNA, the CDR3 is TGCGCCAGCAGCTCGCCGGGACTAGCGGCGAATGAGCAGTTCTTC. Its translation is CASSSPGLAANEQFF.

To note about this clone: The same CDR3 arises from other DNA sequences in this sample as well. The rearrangement joins TRBV5-4 to TRBJ2-1; D ambiguous. CDR3 length: 11 residues. The V and J ends lost 3 bases and 6 bases respectively, with 4 bases between them. Germline loops: CDR1 SGHNT, CDR2 YYREEE (reference sequence). CDR3 amino acids: CASSSSNEQFF. The CDR3 DNA sequence: TGTGCCAGCAGCTCAAGCAATGAGCAGTTCTTC.

The chain is built from TRBV7-7 and TRBJ1-3; unclear D gene. Trimming cost V 1 base and J 0 bases, with 7 bases left between them. CDR1 and CDR2 (germline): SSHAT, FNYEAQ (reference sequence). The CDR3 has 15 amino acids. This chain's CDR3 is CASSLGMGSGNTIYF. DNA of the CDR3: TGTGCCAGCAGCTTAGGTATGGGCTCTGGAAACACCATATATTTT.

The gene calls are TRBV28 and TRBJ1-2; D possibly corresponds to TRBD1 (6 bases). The germline gives CDR1 MDHEN, CDR2 SYDVKM. V lost 5 bases, J lost 7 bases, and 17 bases lay in between. The CDR3 runs to 14 residues. CDR3 amino acids: CASSTGSFWSGYTF. The DNA of the CDR3 is TGTGCCAGCAGTACAGGGTCCTTTTGGAGTGGCTACACCTTC.

This chain connects TRBV15 to TRBJ1-3, with D perhaps TRBD1 (6 bases). Germline V CDR1 and CDR2: LNHNV, YYDKDF (reference sequence). The CDR3 extends over 15 amino acids. V lost 1 base and J lost 8, with 15 bases in between. The CDR3 protein is CATSRGGGGVDTIYF. CDR3 nucleotide sequence: TGTGCCACCAGCAGAGGCGGGGGCGGCGTAGACACCATATATTTT.

This rearrangement joins TRBV28 to TRBJ2-1; 9 bases align to TRBD2. CDR1 MDHEN and CDR2 SYDVKM come from the germline V gene. Trimming took 8 bases from V and 0 from J; bases not matched to a gene: 5. The CDR3 totals 15 residues. Here the CDR3 DNA reads TGTGCCAGCCTACTTAGCGGGAGCTCCTACAATGAGCAGTTCTTC. It specifies CASLLSGSSYNEQFF. The variable domain in full, completed from reference TRBV28 and TRBJ2-1, reads DVKVTQSSRYLVKRTGEKVFLECVQDMDHENMFWYRQDPGLGLRLIYFSYDVKMKEKGDIPEGYSVSREKKERFSLILESASTNQTSMYLCASLLSGSSYNEQFFGPGTRLTVL.

This clone was seen once. The J gene is TRBJ2-7, the V gene TRBV9; 10 bases are a match to TRBD1. The CDR3 loop spans 14 amino acids. The germline gives CDR1 SGDLS, CDR2 YYNGEE. The V segment lost 4 bases and the J segment 6 bases; nucleotides outside the gene matches: 7. The CDR3 DNA reads TGTGCCAGCAGCAAGTGGACAGGGGGTCTCGAGCAGTACTTC. It yields the protein CASSKWTGGLEQYF.